This paragraph covers one T cell receptor beta chain sequence. Its matching antigen is unknown. Per the germline V gene, CDR1 is SGHAT and CDR2 is FQNNGV. The CDR3 is made up of 14 amino acids. Trimming left V 0 bases short and J 2 bases short, with 7 bases between. These data come from a study of cytomegalovirus exposure and HLA in healthy donors. The study's findings and limits: Three chains tied to CMV proved CMV antigen-specific in vitro. A later analysis showed that HLA-associated TCR beta chains had undergone more clonal expansion than equally common others. Data from an earlier analysis indicated that most TCR beta V segments were productive either about 87% or about 30% of the time. Highest at DRB1 and lowest at HLA-C, TCR association rates differed among HLA loci in a later analysis.

Primers for the PCR totalled 60 Vbeta and 13 Jbeta. Sequencing was performed with immunoSEQ multiplex PCR; in TCRdb, only in-frame clones are kept and a portion is missing. This sample yields more than 110,000 clones, of which around 77% are seen a single time; just under 1% belongs to the top ten. The clonotype comes from a man aged 18 to 30 in good health and CMV-seronegative. The chain recombines TRBV11-2 with TRBJ1-1, with D maybe TRBD1 (5 bases). Sequencing was performed on PBMCs. The CDR3, as DNA: TGTGCCAGCAGCTTAGAAGGGGAAAACACTGAAGCTTTCTTT. Translation gives CASSLEGENTEAFF.